The clone carrying this TCR beta chain was seen only a few times. This entry is derived from a study of tumor-infiltrating lymphocytes in localized non-small cell lung cancer. Clones were read by immunoSEQ multiplex PCR, and TCRdb kept only the in-frame ones, dropping some. The sample lists some 7,100 clones; about 65% were seen once. This CDR3 has 11 residues. CDR1 and CDR2 (germline): GTSNPN, SVGIG (reference sequence). Trimming left V 4 bases short and J 5 bases short, with 7 bases between. The specimen sequenced was uninvolved lung tissue not adjacent to the tumor. The genes are TRBV30 and TRBJ2-3; D unresolved. This clonotype was obtained from a human donor with non-small cell lung cancer. The CDR3 DNA sequence: TGTGCCTGGACAATGGGAGATACGCAGTATTTT. Amino acid sequence: CAWTMGDTQYF. The whole variable domain, remainder taken from reference TRBV30 and TRBJ2-3, is SQTIHQWPATLVQPVGSPLSLECTVEGTSNPNLYWYRQAAGRGLQLLFYSVGIGQISSEVPQNLSASRPQDRQFILSSKKLLLSDSGFYLCAWTMGDTQYFGPGTRLTVL.